The 13 T cell receptor beta chains listed next were all sequenced from one sample in a study of CD8+ T cells in alopecia areata. After isolation, RNA underwent reverse transcription to generate cDNA as the sequencing template. The method was immunoSEQ multiplex PCR; TCRdb's version includes in-frame clones alone and lacks a portion of them. The sample lists 250,000 or so clones; 65% to 70% were seen once. The input for sequencing was CD4+ T cells sorted from blood, taken at week 0. The receptors come from a human donor with alopecia areata.

The rearrangement joins TRBV9 to TRBJ2-7; D might be TRBD1 (5 bases). V was shortened by 0 bases and J by 2 bases, with 15 bases between the two germline ends. Germline V gene lookup returns CDR1 SGDLS and CDR2 YYNGEE. This CDR3 region has 16 residues. The CDR3 loop is CASSVDPNQGTYEQYF. The CDR3 DNA follows: TGTGCCAGCAGCGTAGACCCCAATCAGGGTACCTACGAGCAGTACTTC.

On this clone: This sample also contains other DNA sequences that code for the same CDR3. V usage is TRBV29-1 and J usage is TRBJ2-7, with no clear D. V lost 4 bases and J lost 2, with 6 bases in between. The CDR3 consists of 11 residues. Germline CDR1 is SQVTM and CDR2 is ANQGSEA. Here the CDR3 DNA reads TGCAGCGTTGGCACAGCCTACGAGCAGTACTTC. Translated, it gives CSVGTAYEQYF.

The chain combines TRBV27 with TRBJ1-5, with 8 bases fitting TRBD1. The CDR3 extends over 15 amino acids. The trim removed 5 bases at V and 7 bases at J, leaving 10 bases unmatched. Looked up from germline, CDR1 is MNHEY and CDR2 is SMNVEV (reference sequence). The CDR3 coding sequence is TGTGCCAGCAGTAGGGCAGGGGGCAGAAGCCAGCCCCAGCATTTT. It specifies CASSRAGGRSQPQHF.

In its sample, this clone was seen once. This rearrangement joins TRBV29-1 to TRBJ2-2; tentative D call: TRBD1 (5 bases). This CDR3 contains 14 residues. The V end lost 4 bases, the J end lost 6 bases, and 15 bases lay between the germline ends. Per the germline V gene, CDR1 is SQVTM and CDR2 is ANQGSEA. CDR3 in DNA: TGCAGCGTTGGGACATATTCCAACGCCGGGGAGCTGTTTTTT. It yields the protein CSVGTYSNAGELFF.

A note on this clone: At one end, the junction sequence differs from germline, possibly due to a read error. This chain links TRBV2 with TRBJ2-7; 10 nucleotides align to TRBD1. The CDR3 runs 13 residues. CDR1 and CDR2 (germline): SNHLY, FYNNEI. This CDR3 is CASSRDRGNEQHF. The CDR3 nucleotides are TGTGCCAGCAGTAGGGACAGGGGTAACGAGCAGCACTTC.

Concerning this clone: The junction does not match germline at one end; this may be a read error. As DNA, the CDR3 is TGCAGCGTCGAAGGCTTCAACACTGAAGCTTTCTTT. Translated: CSVEGFNTEAFF. This rearrangement joins TRBV29-1 to TRBJ1-1; D is ambiguous. Germline CDR1 and CDR2: SQVTM and ANQGSEA. This CDR3 spans 12 amino acids. Full variable domain (rest looked up from reference TRBV29-1 and TRBJ1-1): SAVISQKPSRDICQRGTSLTIQCQVDSQVTMMFWYRQQPGQSLTLIATANQGSEATYESGFVIDKFPISRPNLTFSTLTVSNMSPEDSSIYLCSVEGFNTEAFFGQGTRLTVV.

This clone was seen only once. V usage is TRBV9 and J usage is TRBJ2-5; TRBD2 aligns across 9 bases. Trimming cost V 0 bases and J 3 bases; bases outside gene matches: 6. Per germline, CDR1 SGDLS and CDR2 YYNGEE. The CDR3 extends over 16 amino acids. The CDR3 loop reads CASSVAGGGAEETQYF. CDR3 nucleotide sequence: TGTGCCAGCAGCGTAGCCGGCGGGGGGGCCGAAGAGACCCAGTACTTC.

V gene TRBV5-6 combines with J gene TRBJ1-1; D not certain. V gave up 2 bases and J gave up 1 base, with 9 bases separating them. Germline CDR1 reads SGHDT; CDR2 reads YYEEEE. The CDR3 has 14 amino acids. CDR3 protein: CASSFPGTNTEAFF. As DNA, the CDR3 is TGTGCCAGCAGCTTCCCAGGAACGAACACTGAAGCTTTCTTT.

The V gene is TRBV4-3, the J gene TRBJ2-7; 11 bases align to TRBD1. CDR3 size: 17 residues. V trimming: 0 bases; J trimming: 2 bases; junction bases outside the gene matches: 6. Germline V gene data show CDR1 as LGHNA and CDR2 as YSLEER. The CDR3: CASSQDGPGQGAYEQYF. The CDR3 nucleotides are TGCGCCAGCAGCCAAGATGGGCCGGGACAGGGGGCCTACGAGCAGTACTTC.

The chain recombines TRBV7-9 with TRBJ2-3; TRBD2 matches 9 bases. V gave up 2 bases and J gave up 1 base; unmatched junction bases: 1. The length of the CDR3 is 15 residues. The germline CDR1 and CDR2 sequences are SEHNR and FQNEAQ (reference sequence). For the CDR3, the DNA is TGTGCCAGCAGCTTAATAGCGGGAGGCACAGATACGCAGTATTTT. Translating gives CASSLIAGGTDTQYF. The full variable domain, rest sourced from reference TRBV7-9 and TRBJ2-3, is DTGVSQNPRHKITKRGQNVTFRCDPISEHNRLYWYRQTLGQGPEFLTYFQNEAQLEKSRLLSDRFSAERPKGSFSTLEIQRTEQGDSAMYLCASSLIAGGTDTQYFGPGTRLTVL.

This clone was seen a single time. The V gene is TRBV6-5, the J gene TRBJ2-7; D possibly corresponds to TRBD2 (6 bases). There are 14 residues in the CDR3. CDR1 is MNHEY and CDR2 is SVGAGI in the germline V gene. V lost 6 bases, J lost 4 bases, and 16 bases lay in between. Here the CDR3 reads CASRNGLALYEQYF. The CDR3 DNA reads as TGTGCCAGCAGAAACGGGCTAGCGCTGTACGAGCAGTACTTC.

This clone occurred many times. V gene TRBV9 combines with J gene TRBJ1-3, with 8 bases that match TRBD1. After removal of 3 bases from V and 8 bases from J, the junction contained 7 bases not matched to a gene. Per germline, CDR1 SGDLS and CDR2 YYNGEE. The CDR3 length is 14 residues. The CDR3 region has the DNA TGTGCCAGCAGCGCCGGACAGGGAGAATACACCATATATTTT. This sequence encodes CASSAGQGEYTIYF. The full variable domain, completed using reference TRBV9 and TRBJ1-3, is DSGVTQTPKHLITATGQRVTLRCSPRSGDLSVYWYQQSLDQGLQFLIQYYNGEERAKGNILERFSAQQFPDLHSELNLSSLELGDSALYFCASSAGQGEYTIYFGEGSWLTVV.

This clone was found a few times. The chain employs TRBV11-2 and TRBJ2-1; the D gene could be TRBD1 or TRBD2 (5 bases each). This CDR3 spans 15 amino acids. V was cut by 10 bases and J by 8 bases, with 24 bases left in between. Germline V lookup: CDR1 SGHAT, CDR2 FQNNGV. The CDR3 bases are TGTGCCACTGCGAGGGGTCCCCTCCAGTCGGATGAGCAGTTCTTC. It encodes CATARGPLQSDEQFF.